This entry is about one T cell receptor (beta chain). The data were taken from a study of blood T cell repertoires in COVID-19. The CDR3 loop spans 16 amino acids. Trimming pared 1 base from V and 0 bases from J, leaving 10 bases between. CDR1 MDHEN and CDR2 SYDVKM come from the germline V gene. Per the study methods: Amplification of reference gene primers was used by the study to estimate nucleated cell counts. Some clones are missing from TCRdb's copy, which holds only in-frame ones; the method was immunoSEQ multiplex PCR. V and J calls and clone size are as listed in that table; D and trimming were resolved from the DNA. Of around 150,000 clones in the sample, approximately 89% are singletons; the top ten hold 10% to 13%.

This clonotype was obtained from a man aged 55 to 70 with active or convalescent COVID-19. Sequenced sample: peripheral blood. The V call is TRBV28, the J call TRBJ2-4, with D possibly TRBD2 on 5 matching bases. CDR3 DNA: TGTGCCAGCAGTTTATTGGCGGGTACAGCCAAAAACATTCAGTACTTC. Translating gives CASSLLAGTAKNIQYF.